This T cell receptor (beta chain) appears in the sequencing data of a study of T cells expressing NK-cell markers. Production of TCR beta cDNA relied on 5'RACE template switching with UMIs. TCRdb derives one entry per CDR3 protein from the 5' RACE reads, leaving out DNA. This sample's table has approximately 380,000 distinct CDR3 sequences. Whole-study results and caveats: These clonotypes, the leaders elsewhere, also led the CD3+CD56-NKG2C+ fraction in a few donors. Top CD8+ clonotypes included the dominant CD3+CD56+NKG2C+ clonotypes in roughly six donors.

On this clonotype itself: The antigen remains undetermined.

The CDR3 contains 13 residues. CDR1 and CDR2 from the germline V gene are LGHNT and FRNRAP. The V gene is TRBV12-5, the J gene TRBJ1-3. This clonotype was obtained from a man aged 18-70 years in good health. Sample: blood T cells: a sorted CD56 or NKG2C T cell subset, CD4+ or CD8+ T cells, or bulk PBMC T cells (not recorded which). The CDR3 reads CASGWASGNTIYF.